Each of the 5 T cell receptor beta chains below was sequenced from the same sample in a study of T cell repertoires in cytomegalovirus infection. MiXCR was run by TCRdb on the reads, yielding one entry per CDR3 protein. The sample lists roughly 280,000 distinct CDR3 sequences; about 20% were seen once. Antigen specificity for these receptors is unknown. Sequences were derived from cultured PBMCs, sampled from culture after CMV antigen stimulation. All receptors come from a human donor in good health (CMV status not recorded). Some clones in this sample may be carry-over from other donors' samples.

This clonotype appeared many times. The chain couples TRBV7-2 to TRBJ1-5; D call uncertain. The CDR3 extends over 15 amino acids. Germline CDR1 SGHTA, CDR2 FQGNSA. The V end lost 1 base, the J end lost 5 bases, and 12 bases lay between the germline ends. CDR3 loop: CASSLVMGPDQPQHF. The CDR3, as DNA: TGTGCCAGCAGCTTAGTAATGGGTCCGGATCAGCCCCAGCATTTT.

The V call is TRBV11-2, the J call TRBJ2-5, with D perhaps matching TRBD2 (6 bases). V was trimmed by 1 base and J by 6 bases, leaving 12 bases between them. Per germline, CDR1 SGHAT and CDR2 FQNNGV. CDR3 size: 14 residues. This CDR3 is CASSLGLGQQTQYF. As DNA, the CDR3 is TGTGCCAGCAGCTTAGGACTAGGCCAGCAGACCCAGTACTTC.

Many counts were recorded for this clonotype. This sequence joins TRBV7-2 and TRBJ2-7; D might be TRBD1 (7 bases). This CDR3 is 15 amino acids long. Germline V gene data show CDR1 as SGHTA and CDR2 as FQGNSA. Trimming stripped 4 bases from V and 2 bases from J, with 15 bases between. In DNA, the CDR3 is TGTGCCAGCAGCTGGGACAGTAGGGGGGCCTACGAGCAGTACGTC. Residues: CASSWDSRGAYEQYV.

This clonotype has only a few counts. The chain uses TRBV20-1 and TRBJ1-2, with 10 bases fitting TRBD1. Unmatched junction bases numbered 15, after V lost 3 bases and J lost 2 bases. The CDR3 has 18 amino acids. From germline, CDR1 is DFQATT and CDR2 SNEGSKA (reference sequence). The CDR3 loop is CSARQDRGKRLSNYGYTF. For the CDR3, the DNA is TGCAGTGCTAGGCAGGACAGGGGGAAGCGCTTGTCCAACTATGGCTACACCTTC.

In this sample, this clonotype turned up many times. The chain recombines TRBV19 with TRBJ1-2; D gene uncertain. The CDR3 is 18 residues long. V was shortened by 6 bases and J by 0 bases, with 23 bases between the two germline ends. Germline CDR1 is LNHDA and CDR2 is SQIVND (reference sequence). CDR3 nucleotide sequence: TGTGCCAGTAGACTCTCCGATCTTCCGCGAGGCTCTAACTATGGCTACACCTTC. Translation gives CASRLSDLPRGSNYGYTF.